Sequencing of this TCR beta chain was carried out in a study of shared clonotypes between healthy human individuals. Across the study: CD4 naive cells filled three plates per donor, CD4 memory three, CD8 naive two and CD8 memory one.

Assay execution took place at the deep level. When replicate PCRs were run on sorted subsets, they used 200 to 250 ng DNA, some 30,000 T cell genomes. Only in-frame clones appear in the TCRdb table, and some are missing; sequencing was by immunoSEQ multiplex PCR. In the table there are approximately 350,000 clones, approximately 79% of which are singletons. Regarding the study as a whole: Relative to clonotypes present in all four donors, those not shared had lower generation probabilities.

The germline CDR1 and CDR2 sequences are SGHKS and YYEKEE (reference sequence). The CDR3 sequence is 16 residues long. Trimming left V 1 base short and J 8 bases short, with 19 bases between. As concerns this clone: What it binds is unknown.

This TCR was recovered from a man aged 30-40 years in good health. The rearrangement links TRBV5-5 to TRBJ2-1, with D possibly being TRBD1 or TRBD2 (5 bases each). Source material: memory CD4+ T cells sorted from blood. The subset was: CD45RA-negative fraction. CDR3: CASSLKGRAMGDEQFF. The CDR3 coding sequence is TGTGCCAGCAGCTTGAAGGGCAGGGCCATGGGGGATGAGCAGTTCTTC.